A selection of T cell receptor beta chains follows, all from one sample in a study of blood T cell repertoires in COVID-19. Data came from immunoSEQ multiplex PCR; TCRdb stores just in-frame clones and leaves some out. This sample yields tens of thousands of clones, of which around 90% are seen a single time; around 0.4% belongs to the top ten. Sample: peripheral blood. The receptor set was obtained from a human donor in a cohort sampled during active COVID-19. Both conserved end residues are part of each CDR3. D genes are given only for firm matches. The listing skips clone size in some rows; elsewhere it reads once, few, many or a size class.

v_call	clone_size	d_call	j_call	cdr3_nt	cdr3_aa
TRBV7-9	once	TRBD1	TRBJ2-5	TGTGCCAGCAGCTTAGCACAGGGGGCGCGGGAGACCCAGTACTTC	CASSLAQGARETQYF
TRBV4-1	.	.	TRBJ2-2	TGCGCCAGCAGCCAAATCCCCTCCACCGGGGAGCTGTTTTTT	CASSQIPSTGELFF
TRBV6-4	.	.	TRBJ1-2	TGTGCCAGCAGTGACTCGGAGGGCTATGGCTACACCTTC	CASSDSEGYGYTF
TRBV11-3	.	TRBD2	TRBJ2-1	TGTGCCAGCAGTATTGGACTAGCGGGGGGCAATGAGCAGTTCTTC	CASSIGLAGGNEQFF
TRBV5-6	.	TRBD1	TRBJ1-2	TGTGCCAGCACCCCAGGAGACCCGGGACAGGGGTATGGCTACACCTTC	CASTPGDPGQGYGYTF
TRBV5-8	.	TRBD1	TRBJ2-6	TGTGCCAGCAGCTTTCAAACAGGGGCTGGGGCCAACGTCCTGACTTTC	CASSFQTGAGANVLTF
TRBV11-2	.	TRBD1	TRBJ1-4	TGTGCCAGCAGCTCAAACCGCTGGGGGGACAGGGATGAAAAACTGTTTTTT	CASSSNRWGDRDEKLFF
TRBV3-1/TRBV3-2	.	TRBD1	TRBJ1-6	TGTGCCAGCAGCCAAGATGGGACAGGCCTCGACTTT	CASSQDGTGLDF
TRBV4-1	.	.	TRBJ2-7	TGCGCCAGCAGCCAAGCAGGACTAGGGGGTGAGCAGTACTTC	CASSQAGLGGEQYF
TRBV7-2	.	.	TRBJ1-2	TGTGCCAGCAGCTTATGGGCGAATCCTCGAGAGGGCTATGGCTACACCTTC	CASSLWANPREGYGYTF
TRBV10-3	few	.	TRBJ1-5	TGTGCCATCAGTGAGGTTCATGGCAATCAGCCCCAGCATTTT	CAISEVHGNQPQHF
TRBV11-2	once	TRBD2	TRBJ2-3	TGTGCCAGCAGCTTAAGGGGAGGACTAGCGGGGGGCACAGATACGCAGTATTTT	CASSLRGGLAGGTDTQYF
TRBV3-1/TRBV3-2	once	.	TRBJ1-2	TGTGCCAGCAGCCAAGATACGGGGTCTTGGGGCTACACCTTC	CASSQDTGSWGYTF
TRBV6-1	.	.	TRBJ1-2	TGTGCCAGCAGTGATGCGGGATTTGATGGCTACACCTTC	CASSDAGFDGYTF
TRBV10-3	.	.	TRBJ2-7	TGTGCCATCAGTGATGTTTCAGTTAAACGAGGGGAGCAGTACTTC	CAISDVSVKRGEQYF
TRBV7-2	.	TRBD1	TRBJ1-1	TGTGCCAGCAGCCCACAGGGGGCGGCAGTAGCTTTCTTT	CASSPQGAAVAFF
TRBV19	.	.	TRBJ2-2	TGTGCCAGTAGTTGGGGACAAAGCACCGGGGAGCTGTTTTTT	CASSWGQSTGELFF
TRBV4-3	.	TRBD1	TRBJ2-7	TGCGCCAGCAGCCACGACAGGGGGCCCTACGAGCAGTACTTC	CASSHDRGPYEQYF
TRBV5-1	.	.	TRBJ1-2	TGCGCCAGCAGCTTGAAGGGGGACTATGGCTACACCTTC	CASSLKGDYGYTF
TRBV18	.	.	TRBJ1-2	TGTGCCAGCTCACGTGAGGGAGGGTATGGCTACACCTTC	CASSREGGYGYTF
TRBV11-2	.	.	TRBJ2-7	TGTGCCAGCAGCCAAAACCGGGACACCGCCTACGAGCAGTACTTC	CASSQNRDTAYEQYF
TRBV7-2	.	.	TRBJ1-2	TGTGCCAGCAGCTTAGTGAACAGGGAATATGGCTACACCTTC	CASSLVNREYGYTF
TRBV27	once	.	TRBJ2-7	TGTGCCAGCAGTTTACAGGGGAACCCCTACGAGCAGTACTTC	CASSLQGNPYEQYF
TRBV13	.	.	TRBJ1-1	TGTGCCAGCAGTCACCAATGGACACTCATGAACACTGAAGCTTTCTTT	CASSHQWTLMNTEAFF
TRBV6-5	.	.	TRBJ1-1	TGTGCCAGCAGTTACACCTCGGGTGACGGTGAAGCTTTCTTT	CASSYTSGDGEAFF
TRBV18	.	TRBD2	TRBJ2-7	TGTGCCAGCTCACAGGGACTAGCGGTGACCTACGAGCAGTACTTC	CASSQGLAVTYEQYF